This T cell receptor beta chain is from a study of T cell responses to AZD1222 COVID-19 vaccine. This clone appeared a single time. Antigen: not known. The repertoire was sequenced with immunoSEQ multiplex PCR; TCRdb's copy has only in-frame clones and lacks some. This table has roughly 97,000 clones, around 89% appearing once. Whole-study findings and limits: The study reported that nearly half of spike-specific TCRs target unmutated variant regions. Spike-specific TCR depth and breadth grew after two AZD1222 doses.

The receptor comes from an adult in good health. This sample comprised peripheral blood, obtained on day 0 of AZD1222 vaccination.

The DNA for the CDR3 is TGTGCCAGCAGCCTCGGGGGGTCCGCCACAGATACGCAGTATTTT. Residues: CASSLGGSATDTQYF. V gene TRBV9 combines with J gene TRBJ2-3; 7 positions agree with TRBD2. This CDR3 region has 15 residues. V shed 4 bases, J shed 2 bases, and the junction held 7 bases outside the gene matches. Germline lookup yields CDR1 SGDLS and CDR2 YYNGEE.